The 30 T cell receptor beta chains reported below all come from one sample, sequenced in a study of naive and memory T cell subsets. No antigen is known for these receptors. Two oligonucleotides, mixed equimolar, formed the beta constant-region primer covering TRBC1 and TRBC2. Four rounds of PCR amplified the ligated cDNA using nested alpha and beta constant-region primers plus SP2. TCRdb re-called the UMI-ligation and nested PCR reads through MiXCR, storing one row per CDR3 protein. The table lists fewer than 150,000 distinct CDR3 sequences, around 21% of them singletons. Study outcomes and limitations: A few larger clonotypes appeared in naive repertoires, especially CD8, possibly memory cells re-expressing CD45RA.

The sequenced material came from naive CD8+ T cells from blood. The receptor set was obtained from a human donor in good health.

J is TRBJ2-1 and V is TRBV19; TRBD1 agrees at 7 bases. Germline V gives CDR1 LNHDA, CDR2 SQIVND (reference sequence). The CDR3 contains 11 residues. V was pared by 7 bases and J by 12 bases, with 6 bases of the junction left unmatched. CDR3 region: CASTTGVVQFF. The CDR3 bases are TGTGCCAGTACTACAGGGGTTGTGCAGTTCTTC. The variable domain in full, completed from reference TRBV19 and TRBJ2-1, reads DGGITQSPKYLFRKEGQNVTLSCEQNLNHDAMYWYRQDPGQGLRLIYYSQIVNDFQKGDIAEGYSVSREKKESFPLTVTSAQKNPTAFYLCASTTGVVQFFGPGTRLTVL.

The chain couples TRBV20-1 to TRBJ1-1; D gene unclear. The CDR3 extends over 11 amino acids. Trimming took off 1 base at V and 7 bases at J, with 7 bases between the two ends. The germline gives CDR1 DFQATT, CDR2 SNEGSKA (reference sequence). Here the CDR3 DNA reads TGCAGTGCTAGAGCGGGGTTTGAAGCTTTCTTT. Amino acid sequence: CSARAGFEAFF.

The chain combines TRBV27 with TRBJ2-1; D is unresolved. This CDR3 region has 15 residues. CDR1 and CDR2 from the germline V gene are MNHEY and SMNVEV (reference sequence). V dropped 7 bases and J dropped 3 bases, with 16 bases sitting between them. The CDR3 here is CASTPAASYYNEQFF. DNA of the CDR3: TGTGCCAGCACCCCCGCGGCATCCTACTACAATGAGCAGTTCTTC.

Only a few counts were recorded for this clonotype. V gene TRBV28 combines with J gene TRBJ1-5; D is unclear. The CDR3 consists of 15 residues. The germline V gene has CDR1 MDHEN and CDR2 SYDVKM. V gave up 1 base and J gave up 0 bases, with 7 bases separating them. CDR3 sequence reads: CASSLYEYSNQPQHF. CDR3 bases: TGTGCCAGCAGTTTATACGAATATAGCAATCAGCCCCAGCATTTT.

The chain joins TRBV6-1 to TRBJ2-7, with D perhaps TRBD1 or TRBD2 (6 bases each). V lost 2 bases and J 2 bases, leaving 16 bases between the germline ends. Per germline, CDR1 MNHNS and CDR2 SASEGT. The CDR3 is made up of 16 amino acids. The CDR3 reads CASSESGQGRAYEQYF. CDR3 coding DNA: TGTGCCAGCAGTGAAAGCGGGCAGGGGCGAGCCTACGAGCAGTACTTC.

V and J are TRBV6-5 and TRBJ2-7; TRBD1 matches at 7 bases. Looked up from germline, CDR1 is MNHEY and CDR2 is SVGAGI. This CDR3 comprises 14 residues. With V trimmed by 2 bases and J by 2 bases, 3 bases remained unmatched. CDR3 nucleotide sequence: TGTGCCAGCAGTTACAAGGGACAGACCTACGAGCAGTACTTC. Translating gives CASSYKGQTYEQYF.

This clonotype was seen only a few times. The V gene is TRBV4-1, the J gene TRBJ2-7; 7 nucleotides match TRBD2. The J segment lost 0 bases and the V segment lost 2 bases, leaving 1 base of the junction unmatched. CDR3 length equals 14 residues. Germline loops: CDR1 MGHRA, CDR2 YSYEKL. CDR3: CASSQWEGSYEQYF. For the CDR3, the DNA is TGCGCCAGCAGCCAATGGGAGGGCTCCTACGAGCAGTACTTC.

The chain joins TRBV28 to TRBJ1-1, with D unclear. CDR1 and CDR2 from the germline V gene are MDHEN and SYDVKM. This CDR3 contains 12 residues. Trimming left V 10 bases short and J 1 base short, with 10 bases between. The CDR3 DNA is TGTGCCACTGGGGAGGGGAACACTGAAGCTTTCTTT. It yields the protein CATGEGNTEAFF.

This clonotype was found a few times. The gene calls are TRBV15 and TRBJ2-7; 8 bases match TRBD1. Trimming at V came to 5 bases and at J to 0 bases, leaving 3 bases not matched to a gene. The CDR3 spans 14 residues. The V gene's germline CDR1 is LNHNV and CDR2 YYDKDF (reference sequence). The CDR3 here is CATSADRGSYEQYF. The CDR3 DNA reads as TGTGCCACCAGCGCAGACAGGGGCTCCTACGAGCAGTACTTC.

This sequence joins TRBV5-5 and TRBJ2-7; D gene uncertain. The CDR3 covers 15 residues. Germline loops: CDR1 SGHKS, CDR2 YYEKEE (reference sequence). V was cut by 0 bases and J by 3 bases, with 13 bases left in between. The CDR3: CASSLEPPPFYEQYF. CDR3 bases: TGTGCCAGCAGCTTGGAACCGCCCCCGTTCTACGAGCAGTACTTC.

V and J are TRBV7-6 and TRBJ2-7, with D perhaps TRBD1 (5 bases). The CDR3 loop spans 15 amino acids. Trimming removed 2 bases from V and 2 bases from J, with 13 bases in between. CDR1 is SGHVS, CDR2 FNYEAQ, per germline. The CDR3 DNA sequence: TGTGCCAGCAGCTTACAGGCAGGGCTTCCCTACGAGCAGTACTTC. Translation: CASSLQAGLPYEQYF.

CDR3: CASSWGPSTDTQYF. CDR3 DNA: TGTGCCAGCAGTTGGGGCCCTAGCACAGATACGCAGTATTTT. This chain links TRBV28 with TRBJ2-3, with a weak D call TRBD1 (5 bases). The germline CDR1 and CDR2 sequences are MDHEN and SYDVKM. The V end lost 4 bases, the J end lost 0 bases, and 8 bases lay between the germline ends. This CDR3 spans 14 amino acids. Full variable domain (outside the CDR3, taken from reference TRBV28 and TRBJ2-3): DVKVTQSSRYLVKRTGEKVFLECVQDMDHENMFWYRQDPGLGLRLIYFSYDVKMKEKGDIPEGYSVSREKKERFSLILESASTNQTSMYLCASSWGPSTDTQYFGPGTRLTVL.

At least ten counts were recorded for this clonotype. The chain couples TRBV5-6 to TRBJ2-4; TRBD1 is a possible D gene (5 bases). This CDR3 comprises 14 residues. Germline V CDR1 and CDR2: SGHDT, YYEEEE. The V and J ends lost 5 bases and 7 bases respectively, with 16 bases between them. The CDR3 spells CASSMERGFNIQYF. The CDR3 nucleotides read TGTGCCAGCAGTATGGAAAGGGGTTTCAACATTCAGTACTTC.

This clonotype was picked up a small number of times. The rearrangement joins TRBV12-3 or TRBV12-4 to TRBJ2-7; D may match TRBD1 or TRBD2 (5 bases each). The ends were cut back, 3 bases at V and 5 bases at J, with 8 bases in the middle. The CDR3 totals 12 residues. In DNA, the CDR3 is TGTGCCAGCAGTTTTGTGGGGGACGAGCAGTACTTC. This gives the protein CASSFVGDEQYF.

This clonotype has just a few counts. The chain uses TRBV30 and TRBJ1-5; 7 bases are a match to TRBD1. Germline trimming cut 3 bases from V and 6 bases from J; bases unmatched to any gene: 8. The CDR3 covers 14 residues. Germline CDR1 is GTSNPN and CDR2 is SVGIG (reference sequence). The DNA of the CDR3 is TGTGCCTGGAGCCCGGGACAGCAGGGTCAGCCCCAGCATTTT. Its protein is CAWSPGQQGQPQHF. The entire variable domain, with the rest obtained from reference TRBV30 and TRBJ1-5, is as follows: SQTIHQWPATLVQPVGSPLSLECTVEGTSNPNLYWYRQAAGRGLQLLFYSVGIGQISSEVPQNLSASRPQDRQFILSSKKLLLSDSGFYLCAWSPGQQGQPQHFGDGTRLSIL.

The chain uses TRBV29-1 and TRBJ2-2, with D uncertain. The germline CDR1 and CDR2 sequences are SQVTM and ANQGSEA. CDR3 length equals 12 residues. Trimming took off 7 bases at V and 3 bases at J, with 9 bases between the two ends. The CDR3 spells CSAGLDTGELFF. The CDR3 bases are TGCAGCGCTGGCCTGGACACCGGGGAGCTGTTTTTT.

As DNA, the CDR3 is TGTGCCAGCACCAATAGACTAGCCCCATCTGAGCAGTTCTTC. As protein: CASTNRLAPSEQFF. The chain carries TRBV28 and TRBJ2-1; 7 nucleotides agree with TRBD2. Trimming took 7 bases from V and 9 from J; bases not matched to a gene: 12. CDR1 is MDHEN, CDR2 SYDVKM, per germline. The CDR3 loop spans 14 amino acids.

This clonotype was seen a few times. The chain joins TRBV24-1 to TRBJ2-3, with a tentative D call TRBD2 (6 bases). Germline V lookup: CDR1 KGHDR, CDR2 SFDVKD. V lost 3 bases, J lost 6 bases, and 12 bases lay in between. The CDR3 contains 14 residues. The CDR3 here is CATSDLTSLDTQYF. The CDR3 region has the DNA TGTGCCACCAGTGATCTGACTAGTCTGGATACGCAGTATTTT.

This clonotype has just a few counts. The chain employs TRBV10-3 and TRBJ1-1, with no clear D. V lost 0 bases and J lost 7, with 15 bases in between. Germline CDR1 ENHRY, CDR2 SYGVKD. The CDR3 length is 15 residues. The CDR3 DNA reads TGTGCCATCAGTGAGTCAATTCCGGGGTCATATGAAGCTTTCTTT. Translated: CAISESIPGSYEAFF.

The CDR3, as DNA: TGTGCCAGCAGTTACCGGGCAGTTTCTGAAGCTTTCTTT. It codes for CASSYRAVSEAFF. V gene TRBV6-5 combines with J gene TRBJ1-1; D gene unclear. The CDR3 extends over 13 amino acids. V dropped 2 bases and J dropped 6 bases, with 10 bases sitting between them. Germline V gene sequence: CDR1 MNHEY, CDR2 SVGAGI.

The chain carries TRBV6-1 and TRBJ2-3; D not certain. The CDR3 loop spans 12 amino acids. Trimming shortened V by 3 bases and J by 2 bases, and 3 bases separated the two germline ends. From germline, CDR1 is MNHNS and CDR2 SASEGT. In DNA, the CDR3 is TGTGCCAGCAGTGACTTCACAGATACGCAGTATTTT. Translated: CASSDFTDTQYF.

This clonotype was seen more than once but under ten times. The genes are TRBV19 and TRBJ2-1; the D is unclear. Trimming cost V 7 bases and J 2 bases, with 12 bases left between them. The CDR3 runs 14 residues. The germline gives CDR1 LNHDA, CDR2 SQIVND (reference sequence). This chain's CDR3 is CASMDGGTYNEQFF. The CDR3 DNA reads TGTGCCAGTATGGACGGCGGAACCTACAATGAGCAGTTCTTC.

The V gene is TRBV27, the J gene TRBJ1-1; weak D call: TRBD1 (5 bases). The germline gives CDR1 MNHEY, CDR2 SMNVEV (reference sequence). Trimming took off 4 bases at V and 0 bases at J, with 21 bases between the two ends. The CDR3 is 18 residues long. The CDR3 DNA follows: TGTGCCAGCAGTTCCCGCAACAGACAGATCGAAATGAACACTGAAGCTTTCTTT. Amino acid sequence: CASSSRNRQIEMNTEAFF.

This clonotype was found a few times. This rearrangement joins TRBV28 to TRBJ1-1; D is unclear. The V gene lost 4 bases and the J gene lost 7 bases, with 7 bases spanning the gap. This CDR3 region has 11 residues. Germline-derived CDR1 and CDR2 are MDHEN and SYDVKM. CDR3 sequence (DNA): TGTGCCAGCAGTTCCTGGAGTGAAGCTTTCTTT. It is translated as CASSSWSEAFF.

This clonotype was detected a few times. The chain recombines TRBV5-1 with TRBJ2-1, with D possibly matching TRBD2 (6 bases). The CDR3 runs to 13 residues. Germline assignment: CDR1 SGHRS and CDR2 YFSETQ. V lost 3 bases and J 6 bases, leaving 10 bases between the germline ends. In DNA, the CDR3 is TGCGCCAGCAGCTGGGACGGGGGCAATGAGCAGTTCTTC. This gives the protein CASSWDGGNEQFF.

This chain uses TRBV20-1 with TRBJ1-1; TRBD1 might be the D (6 bases). Germline lookup yields CDR1 DFQATT and CDR2 SNEGSKA (reference sequence). The CDR3 runs 15 residues. Trimming shortened V by 6 bases and J by 4 bases, and 21 bases separated the two germline ends. The CDR3: CSALLGRGGGTEAFF. Written as DNA, the CDR3 is TGCAGTGCCCTTTTAGGTCGTGGGGGCGGCACTGAAGCTTTCTTT.

The rearrangement uses TRBV4-1 and TRBJ2-6; D unresolved. V was shortened by 1 base and J by 4 bases, with 8 bases between the two germline ends. CDR3 length equals 15 residues. Germline lookup yields CDR1 MGHRA and CDR2 YSYEKL. The CDR3 sequence: CASSQAPGGANVLTF. The CDR3 nucleotides read TGCGCCAGCAGCCAAGCTCCGGGCGGGGCCAACGTCCTGACTTTC.

This sequence joins TRBV3-1 and TRBJ2-7, with D unclear. Germline CDR1 and CDR2: LGHDT and YNNKEL (reference sequence). V was cut by 0 bases and J by 0 bases, with 9 bases left in between. The CDR3 contains 15 residues. The CDR3 region is CASSQESAASYEQYF. CDR3 coding DNA: TGTGCCAGCAGCCAAGAGTCGGCGGCCTCCTACGAGCAGTACTTC.

The chain links TRBV7-9 to TRBJ2-1; 12 bases match TRBD2. The CDR3 loop spans 17 amino acids. CDR1 is SEHNR, CDR2 FQNEAQ, per germline (reference sequence). The V gene end was trimmed by 5 bases and the J gene end by 4 bases; junction bases not matched to a gene: 9. The CDR3 reads CASSGTSGRTSYNEQFF. CDR3 sequence (DNA): TGTGCCAGCAGCGGAACTAGCGGGAGGACGTCTTACAATGAGCAGTTCTTC.

CDR3 region: CASSQTGRIYTQYF. The CDR3 coding sequence is TGTGCCAGCAGCCAAACGGGCAGGATTTATACGCAGTATTTT. The V and J genes are TRBV3-1 and TRBJ2-3; the D is unclear. Deletions cut 2 bases from V and 7 bases from J, with 13 bases between. The CDR3 is 14 residues long. CDR1 is LGHDT, CDR2 YNNKEL, per germline (reference sequence).